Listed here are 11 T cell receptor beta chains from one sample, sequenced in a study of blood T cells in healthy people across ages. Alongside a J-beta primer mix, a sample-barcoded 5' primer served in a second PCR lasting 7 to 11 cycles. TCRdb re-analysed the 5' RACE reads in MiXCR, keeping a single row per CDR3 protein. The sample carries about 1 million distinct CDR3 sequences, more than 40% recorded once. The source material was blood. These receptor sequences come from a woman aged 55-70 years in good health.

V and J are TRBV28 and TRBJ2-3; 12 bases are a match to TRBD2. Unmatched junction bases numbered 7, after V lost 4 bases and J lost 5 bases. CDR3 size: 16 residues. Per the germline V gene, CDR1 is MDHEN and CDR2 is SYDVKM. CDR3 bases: TGTGCCAGCAGTTCTAGCGGGAGGGCCTTGGTAGATACGCAGTATTTT. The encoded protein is CASSSSGRALVDTQYF.

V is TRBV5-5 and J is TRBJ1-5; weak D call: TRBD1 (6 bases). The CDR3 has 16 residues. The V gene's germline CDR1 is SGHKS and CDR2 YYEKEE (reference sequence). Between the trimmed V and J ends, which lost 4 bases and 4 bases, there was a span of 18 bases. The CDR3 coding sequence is TGTGCCAGCAGCCCCCTACAACAGGGATCTAATCAGCCCCAGCATTTT. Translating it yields CASSPLQQGSNQPQHF.

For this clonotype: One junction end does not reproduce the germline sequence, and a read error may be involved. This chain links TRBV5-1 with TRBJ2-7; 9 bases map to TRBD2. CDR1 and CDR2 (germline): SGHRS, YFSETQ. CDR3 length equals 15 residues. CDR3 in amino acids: CASSTLAGASYKQYF. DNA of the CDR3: TGCGCCAGCAGCACCTTAGCGGGGGCCTCCTACAAGCAGTACTTC.

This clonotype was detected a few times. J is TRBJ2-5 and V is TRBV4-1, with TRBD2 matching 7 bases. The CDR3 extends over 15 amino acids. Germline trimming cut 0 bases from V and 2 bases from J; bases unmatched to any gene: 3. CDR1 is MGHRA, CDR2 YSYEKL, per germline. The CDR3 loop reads CASSQEGGSQETQYF. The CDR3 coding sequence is TGCGCCAGCAGCCAAGAGGGCGGGAGTCAAGAGACCCAGTACTTC.

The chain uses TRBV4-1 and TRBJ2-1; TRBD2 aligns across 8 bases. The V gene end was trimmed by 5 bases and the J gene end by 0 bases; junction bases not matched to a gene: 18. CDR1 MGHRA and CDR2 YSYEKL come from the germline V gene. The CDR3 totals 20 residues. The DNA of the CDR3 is TGCGCCAGCAGCAGGAATGACGGGGGGGCTTGGATAATCTCCTACAATGAGCAGTTCTTC. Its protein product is CASSRNDGGAWIISYNEQFF.

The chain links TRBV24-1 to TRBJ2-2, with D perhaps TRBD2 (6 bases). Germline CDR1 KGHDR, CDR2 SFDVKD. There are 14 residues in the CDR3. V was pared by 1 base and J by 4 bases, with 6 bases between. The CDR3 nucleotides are TGTGCCACCAGTGATTTAGCGGGCACCGGGGAGCTGTTTTTT. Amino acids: CATSDLAGTGELFF.

CDR3: CASSLTRTSANTGELFF. CDR3 bases: TGTGCCAGCTCGCTCACCCGGACAAGCGCGAACACCGGGGAGCTGTTTTTT. The chain has TRBV18 and TRBJ2-2; D possibly corresponds to TRBD1 (5 bases). Trimming shortened V by 6 bases and J by 0 bases, and 17 bases separated the two germline ends. Germline V gives CDR1 KGHSH, CDR2 LQKENI. The CDR3 is 17 amino acids.

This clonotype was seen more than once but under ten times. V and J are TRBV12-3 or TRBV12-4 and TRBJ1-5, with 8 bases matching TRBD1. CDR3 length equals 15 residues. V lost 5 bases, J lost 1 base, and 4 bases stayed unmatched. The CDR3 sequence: CASSGQGMSNQPQHF. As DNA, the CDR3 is TGTGCCAGCAGTGGACAGGGTATGAGCAATCAGCCCCAGCATTTT.

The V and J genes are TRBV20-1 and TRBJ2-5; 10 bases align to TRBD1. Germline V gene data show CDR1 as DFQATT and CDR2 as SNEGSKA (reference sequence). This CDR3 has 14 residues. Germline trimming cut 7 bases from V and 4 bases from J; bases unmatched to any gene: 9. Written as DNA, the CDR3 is TGCAGTGTTCGACAGGGGGCAGGACCAGAGACCCAGTACTTC. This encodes CSVRQGAGPETQYF.

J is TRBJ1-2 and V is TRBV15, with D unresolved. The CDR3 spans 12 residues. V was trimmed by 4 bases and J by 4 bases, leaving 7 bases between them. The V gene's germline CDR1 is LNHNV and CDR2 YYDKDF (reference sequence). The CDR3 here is CATSTEIYGYTF. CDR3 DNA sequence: TGTGCCACCAGCACAGAGATCTATGGCTACACCTTC.

The CDR3 reads CSASPGQGWYQPQHF. CDR3 sequence (DNA): TGCAGTGCTAGCCCGGGACAGGGGTGGTATCAGCCCCAGCATTTT. The chain couples TRBV20-1 to TRBJ1-5; 10 nucleotides agree with TRBD1. Trimming cost V 3 bases and J 5 bases; bases outside gene matches: 7. The CDR3 totals 15 residues. CDR1 and CDR2 from the germline V gene are DFQATT and SNEGSKA (reference sequence).